This T cell receptor (beta chain) emerged from a study of glioma-infiltrating T cells. Study results and caveats: Tissue-blood divergence was below expectation in non-neoplastic patients, above in gliomas. Tissue and blood shared very few CDR3 sequences.

Trimming cost V 5 bases and J 6 bases, with 7 bases left between them. The CDR3 length is 12 residues. TCR alpha and beta CDR3 regions were amplified from RNA using iRepertoire nested multiplex PCR. For one-step reverse transcription and amplification, about 85-400 ng of tissue mRNA or PBMC total RNA was used. One entry per CDR3 protein results from TCRdb running MiXCR on the multiplex PCR reads. This table has about 89,000 distinct CDR3 sequences, about 25% appearing once. This clonotype was seen a handful of times. Its antigen is unidentified. The gene calls are TRBV12-3 or TRBV12-4 and TRBJ2-2; tentative D call: TRBD2 (6 bases). This receptor was taken from a human donor with low-grade glioma or glioblastoma, undergoing nonglioma brain surgery, or in good health (not recorded which). Sequences were obtained from glioma tissue, nonneoplastic brain tissue, or PBMCs (not recorded which). The CDR3 protein is CASSPGAGELFF. In DNA, the CDR3 is TGTGCCAGCAGTCCGGGGGCCGGGGAGCTGTTTTTT.